This T cell receptor (beta chain) was documented in a study of Tregs in tolerant kidney transplant recipients. Only in-frame clones appear in the TCRdb table, and some are missing; sequencing was by immunoSEQ multiplex PCR. This table holds 90,000 to 150,000 clones, almost 95% found once. The CDR3 is made up of 16 amino acids. The V gene end was trimmed by 1 base and the J gene end by 7 bases; junction bases not matched to a gene: 8. CDR1 is SGHNT and CDR2 is YYREEE in the germline V gene (reference sequence). Unstimulated regulatory T cells (CD4+CD25+CD127-), CD4+CD25- non-regulatory cells, CD4 and CD8 cells were FACS-sorted from thawed PBMCs.

What was sequenced was CD4+ T cells from blood. The sequence was obtained from a human donor in good health. The gene calls are TRBV5-4 and TRBJ2-4, with TRBD2 matching 10 bases. CDR3: CASSLSGRAVGNIQYF. DNA of the CDR3: TGTGCCAGCAGCTTGAGCGGGAGGGCGGTCGGGAACATTCAGTACTTC.